Listed below are T cell receptor beta chains from one sample, sequenced in a study of T cells in Graves' hyperthyroidism and ophthalmopathy. A single record per CDR3 protein comes from TCRdb applying MiXCR to the multiplex PCR reads. The profile shows 490,000 or so distinct CDR3 sequences, 20% of them singletons. The sequenced sample consisted of blood. The receptors stem from a man in his forties with Graves' ophthalmopathy. CDR3s leave out the opening cysteine and the closing phenylalanine or tryptophan. Fields, in order: V gene, clone size, J gene, CDR3 protein. Only part of the rows carry a size: once, few, many, or a class if the clone is expanded.

>TRBV7-9|.|TRBJ2-5
ASTIQETQY
>TRBV13|many|TRBJ2-7
ASSLFPHEQY
>TRBV9|.|TRBJ2-5
ASSVSGDPETQY
>TRBV6-2/TRBV6-3|few|TRBJ1-2
ASSYTIANYGYT
>TRBV5-1|many|TRBJ2-1
ASSPPPPGDNEQF
>TRBV7-3|many|TRBJ2-3
ASSKTYRVTDTQY
>TRBV10-3|.|TRBJ2-3
AIKGGSTDTQY
>TRBV29-1|.|TRBJ1-4
SVEGGPVEKLF
>TRBV9|few|TRBJ2-2
ASSVRRAGELF
>TRBV2|few|TRBJ2-1
ASSESHGSYNEQF
>TRBV3-1|.|TRBJ2-7
ASSQTGLESSEQY
>TRBV20-1|many|TRBJ2-4
SAPPSGTGSWGIQY
>TRBV20-1|many|TRBJ2-3
SAIWDGRADTQY
>TRBV6-1|.|TRBJ2-7
ASSDNPQGAYEQY
>TRBV5-1|.|TRBJ2-1
ASSSHLAGASNEQF
>TRBV28|many|TRBJ1-2
ASSPGTGIGYNYGYT
>TRBV20-1|.|TRBJ1-5
SALRSCPNQPQH
>TRBV30|few|TRBJ2-1
AGRGYNEQF
>TRBV30|many|TRBJ1-1
AWSNRGTEAF
>TRBV29-1|.|TRBJ1-3
SVAGSSSGNTIY
>TRBV5-1|many|TRBJ2-1
ASSVGDYGYNEQF
>TRBV7-9|.|TRBJ1-5
ASTIGDQPQH
>TRBV7-7|.|TRBJ2-2
ASSSQRGSNTGELF
>TRBV11-3|.|TRBJ2-2
ASSLEGTGVNTGELF
>TRBV28|many|TRBJ2-1
ASSLYAGGDEQF
>TRBV5-6|.|TRBJ2-2
ASSLGLAGGLNTGELF
>TRBV9|.|TRBJ2-7
ASSVAPDGYEQY
>TRBV24-1|.|TRBJ2-2
ATSETSGSFWAAGELF
>TRBV7-9|few|TRBJ1-4
ASSLFNGPTNEKLF
>TRBV4-1|.|TRBJ2-4
ASSHDTSGAQNIQY